The 20 T cell receptor beta chains in this list originate from one sample, sequenced in a study of CD8+ T cells in alopecia areata. The treatment denotes: oral pan-JAK inhibitor, 5-10 mg twice daily. cDNA reverse transcribed from extracted RNA served as the sequencing template. Assay used: immunoSEQ multiplex PCR; TCRdb lists only in-frame clones, some missing. This table has roughly 120,000 clones, about half appearing once. Specimen: CD4+ T cells sorted from blood, collected at week 4, from a patient treated with tofacitinib. These receptors were taken from a human donor with alopecia areata.

The chain employs TRBV10-3 and TRBJ2-7, with D perhaps TRBD1 (7 bases). From germline, CDR1 is ENHRY and CDR2 SYGVKD. V was trimmed by 8 bases and J by 1 base, leaving 12 bases between them. This CDR3 region has 13 residues. Here the CDR3 DNA reads TGTGCCATCGGGGCAGGGGGGTCCTACGAGCAGTACTTC. Translating gives CAIGAGGSYEQYF.

The rearrangement joins TRBV5-6 to TRBJ1-2; 9 bases are a match to TRBD1. Germline lookup yields CDR1 SGHDT and CDR2 YYEEEE. The CDR3 has 13 residues. The J segment lost 7 bases and the V segment lost 4 bases, leaving 5 bases of the junction unmatched. CDR3 bases: TGTGCCAGCAGCATACGGGACAGGGCTGGCTACACCTTC. Protein product: CASSIRDRAGYTF.

This chain links TRBV30 with TRBJ2-5; 8 bases are shared with TRBD2. Germline CDR1 and CDR2: GTSNPN and SVGIG (reference sequence). The CDR3 has 14 residues. The trim removed 0 bases at V and 4 bases at J, leaving 4 bases unmatched. The chain's CDR3 is CAWSVKAGGETQYF. The CDR3 region has the DNA TGTGCCTGGAGTGTAAAGGCGGGAGGAGAGACCCAGTACTTC. Drawing the rest from reference TRBV30 and TRBJ2-5, the complete variable domain is SQTIHQWPATLVQPVGSPLSLECTVEGTSNPNLYWYRQAAGRGLQLLFYSVGIGQISSEVPQNLSASRPQDRQFILSSKKLLLSDSGFYLCAWSVKAGGETQYFGPGTRLLVL.

The gene calls are TRBV4-1 and TRBJ2-2; D gene uncertain. The V and J ends lost 8 bases and 4 bases respectively, with 8 bases between them. CDR3 length: 12 residues. The germline CDR1 and CDR2 sequences are MGHRA and YSYEKL. The CDR3 sequence is CASQPLTGELFF. In DNA form, the CDR3 reads TGCGCCAGCCAGCCGCTCACCGGGGAGCTGTTTTTT.

V usage is TRBV6-1 and J usage is TRBJ2-3; either TRBD1 or TRBD2 may supply D (5 bases each). This CDR3 contains 14 residues. CDR1 and CDR2 from the germline V gene are MNHNS and SASEGT. The V end lost 8 bases, the J end lost 0 bases, and 12 bases lay between the germline ends. CDR3 coding DNA: TGTGCCAGCGGGACGGTTGCGAGCACAGATACGCAGTATTTT. Amino acid sequence: CASGTVASTDTQYF.

The V call is TRBV30, the J call TRBJ2-1; TRBD2 agrees at 8 bases. The germline V gene has CDR1 GTSNPN and CDR2 SVGIG (reference sequence). CDR3 length: 14 amino acids. V gave up 0 bases and J gave up 9 bases; unmatched junction bases: 7. CDR3 in amino acids: CAWSVRSGGAEQFF. CDR3 DNA: TGTGCCTGGAGTGTACGGAGCGGGGGAGCTGAGCAGTTCTTC.

There are a few counts of this clone. The chain is built from TRBV5-1 and TRBJ2-4; 10 bases line up with TRBD1. V gave up 0 bases and J gave up 6 bases; unmatched junction bases: 3. This CDR3 comprises 15 residues. In germline, CDR1 is SGHRS, CDR2 YFSETQ. The CDR3 coding sequence is TGCGCCAGCAGCTTGGAGGGACAGGGGACAAACATTCAGTACTTC. Translated: CASSLEGQGTNIQYF.

The chain couples TRBV2 to TRBJ1-5; weak D call: TRBD1 (5 bases). The CDR3 loop spans 14 amino acids. The V gene's germline CDR1 is SNHLY and CDR2 FYNNEI. V gave up 6 bases and J gave up 1 base, with 10 bases separating them. The CDR3: CASRRGTSNQPQHF. CDR3 nucleotide sequence: TGTGCCAGCAGGCGGGGGACGAGCAATCAGCCCCAGCATTTT.

The chain carries TRBV4-2 and TRBJ2-7, with 10 bases lining up with TRBD2. The ends lost 4 bases at V and 0 bases at J; junction bases unmatched: 6. The CDR3 totals 16 residues. Germline V gives CDR1 LGHNA, CDR2 YNFKEQ. CDR3 loop: CASSPGLAVTSYEQYF. DNA of the CDR3: TGTGCCAGCAGCCCCGGACTAGCGGTCACCTCCTACGAGCAGTACTTC.

V and J are TRBV6-5 and TRBJ1-3; 7 bases map to TRBD1. CDR1 and CDR2 from the germline V gene are MNHEY and SVGAGI. This CDR3 spans 16 amino acids. V lost 4 bases, J lost 3 bases, and 9 bases stayed unmatched. CDR3 sequence (DNA): TGTGCCAGCAGTTCGAGGGACAGTGAATTTGGAAACACCATATATTTT. Its translation: CASSSRDSEFGNTIYF.

V and J are TRBV29-1 and TRBJ2-7; 7 positions agree with TRBD1. Trimming removed 7 bases from V and 13 bases from J; junction bases left unmatched: 19. CDR3 length: 13 amino acids. The germline V gene encodes CDR1 SQVTM and CDR2 ANQGSEA. CDR3 DNA sequence: TGCAGCGGAGGAGTTGTACCGGGACAGACGATCTACTTC. Translation: CSGGVVPGQTIYF.

This clone was detected many times. This chain connects TRBV14 to TRBJ2-3; D could derive from TRBD1 or TRBD2 (5 bases each). Per germline, CDR1 SGHDN and CDR2 FVKESK. There are 14 residues in the CDR3. Trimming shortened V by 4 bases and J by 8 bases, and 16 bases separated the two germline ends. Here the CDR3 DNA reads TGTGCCAGCAGCCCTGGGACCGCACGGGGTACGCAGTATTTT. Translated: CASSPGTARGTQYF.

The rearrangement uses TRBV29-1 and TRBJ2-7; a weak D match, TRBD2 (5 bases). V dropped 7 bases and J dropped 1 base, with 11 bases sitting between them. CDR3 length: 12 amino acids. CDR1 is SQVTM, CDR2 ANQGSEA, per germline. In DNA, the CDR3 is TGCAGCGCCCGGTCGGGATCCTACGAGCAGTACTTC. Translated, it gives CSARSGSYEQYF.

This clone was detected only once. This chain uses TRBV4-2 with TRBJ2-4, with 9 bases that match TRBD2. After removal of 1 base from V and 0 bases from J, the junction contained 1 base not matched to a gene. The CDR3 covers 16 residues. CDR1 is LGHNA and CDR2 is YNFKEQ in the germline V gene. DNA for the CDR3: TGTGCCAGCAGCCAAGGACTAGCGGTAGCCAAAAACATTCAGTACTTC. Its translation is CASSQGLAVAKNIQYF.

This sequence joins TRBV2 and TRBJ1-5; possibly TRBD1 for D (6 bases). Trimming removed 10 bases at V and 5 bases at J, with 15 bases between. Germline values: CDR1 SNHLY, CDR2 FYNNEI. This CDR3 has 13 amino acids. The DNA for the CDR3 is TGTGCCACTTCCACCAGGGGTGATCAGCCCCAGCATTTT. Translating gives CATSTRGDQPQHF.

The table lists this clone with a few counts. This chain connects TRBV7-3 to TRBJ1-2, with D tentatively TRBD1 (5 bases). V was cut by 4 bases and J by 7 bases, with 13 bases left in between. Germline V gives CDR1 SGHTA, CDR2 FQGTGA. CDR3 size: 13 residues. CDR3 residues: CASSSIGGSGYTF. The CDR3 DNA is TGTGCCAGCAGCTCAATCGGGGGAAGTGGCTACACCTTC.

The chain employs TRBV29-1 and TRBJ2-7; D uncertain. V was clipped by 6 bases and J by 0 bases, with 9 bases between them. The CDR3 covers 12 residues. Germline CDR1 is SQVTM and CDR2 is ANQGSEA. CDR3 loop: CSVSGSSYEQYF. DNA for the CDR3: TGCAGCGTCTCAGGCAGCTCCTACGAGCAGTACTTC.

V gene TRBV19 combines with J gene TRBJ2-7, with 7 nucleotides matching TRBD2. The junction had 3 bases not matched to a gene; V was cut back by 1 base and J by 3 bases. The CDR3 runs to 14 residues. The germline gives CDR1 LNHDA, CDR2 SQIVND (reference sequence). The CDR3 sequence: CASSIARGDYEQYF. CDR3 coding DNA: TGTGCCAGTAGTATAGCCCGGGGGGACTACGAGCAGTACTTC.

J is TRBJ2-2 and V is TRBV30; weak D call: TRBD1 (5 bases). The CDR3 is 13 amino acids. The V end lost 2 bases, the J end lost 7 bases, and 11 bases lay between the germline ends. Germline V gives CDR1 GTSNPN, CDR2 SVGIG (reference sequence). CDR3 protein: CAWSSQGIGELFF. The CDR3 coding sequence is TGTGCCTGGAGTTCTCAGGGAATCGGGGAGCTGTTTTTT.

The chain uses TRBV29-1 and TRBJ2-3; 7 bases are shared with TRBD2. After removal of 5 bases from V and 1 base from J, the junction contained 12 bases not matched to a gene. CDR1 is SQVTM, CDR2 ANQGSEA, per germline. This CDR3 contains 16 residues. In DNA form, the CDR3 reads TGCAGCGTTTTGCTGTTTTCTAGCGGACGCACAGATACGCAGTATTTT. Amino acids: CSVLLFSSGRTDTQYF.